The clone carrying this TCR beta chain has at least ten counts. The data originate from a study of T-cell reconstitution after alpha-beta-depleted transplantation in children. Unique molecular identifiers were used in preparing the TCRbeta library. TCRdb fed the PCR reads into MiXCR, producing one record per CDR3 protein. Of approximately 640,000 distinct CDR3 sequences in the sample, roughly 15% were seen once. In germline, CDR1 is MNHEY, CDR2 SVGAGI. The CDR3 has 15 residues. Trimming removed 2 bases at V and 4 bases at J, with 9 bases between. The sequencing here drew on PBMCs from the stem cell graft donor, taken from the stem cell graft. The gene calls are TRBV6-5 and TRBJ2-6; D unclear. The clonotype comes from a human donor who donated a stem cell graft to a child with acute myeloid leukemia. The CDR3, as DNA: TGTGCCAGCAGTTACGAGACTCTCGGGGCCAACGTCCTGACTTTC. Amino acids: CASSYETLGANVLTF.